A single sample is the source of the 9 T cell receptor beta chains below, sequenced in a study of T-cell memory formation after mild COVID-19. TCRdb re-analysed the 5' RACE reads in MiXCR, keeping a single row per CDR3 protein. Here the sample spans 400,000 to 450,000 distinct CDR3 sequences, about 20% being singletons. The sample taken for sequencing was PBMCs or a T cell subset sorted from them (not recorded which). Receptors were obtained from a man between 18 and 35 years old who had mild COVID-19 (a few samples of this study predate the infection). Cell type and time point are not known.

This clonotype was recorded a few times. The J gene is TRBJ2-7, the V gene TRBV18; 8 bases are a match to TRBD1. J lost 0 bases, V lost 6 bases, and 7 bases had no gene match. This CDR3 is 15 amino acids long. The germline CDR1 and CDR2 sequences are KGHSH and LQKENI. CDR3 in amino acids: CASSQRQGFSYEQYV. The CDR3 DNA reads as TGTGCCAGCTCCCAACGACAGGGGTTCTCCTACGAGCAGTACGTC.

This clonotype was seen a few times. J is TRBJ1-1 and V is TRBV7-3; tentative D call: TRBD1 (5 bases). The ends were cut back, 5 bases at V and 3 bases at J, with 10 bases in the middle. Germline-derived CDR1 and CDR2 are SGHTA and FQGTGA. This CDR3 region has 13 residues. The CDR3 here is CASSTGADTEAFF. CDR3 sequence (DNA): TGTGCCAGCAGCACAGGTGCGGACACTGAAGCTTTCTTT.

The chain uses TRBV5-5 and TRBJ2-3, with D perhaps TRBD1 or TRBD2 (5 bases each). The CDR3 runs 15 residues. V was cut by 3 bases and J by 0 bases, with 11 bases left in between. Looked up from germline, CDR1 is SGHKS and CDR2 is YYEKEE (reference sequence). The CDR3 here is CASSSRRGSTDTQYF. CDR3 in DNA: TGTGCCAGCAGCTCACGCCGGGGCAGCACAGATACGCAGTATTTT.

The CDR3 DNA sequence: TGTGCCAGCAGTCGCTACGGGCGGGGGGCCTGGCCCTACGAGCAGTACTTC. Translation gives CASSRYGRGAWPYEQYF. This chain uses TRBV12-3 or TRBV12-4 with TRBJ2-7, with 8 bases identical to TRBD2. The ends lost 5 bases at V and 2 bases at J; junction bases unmatched: 14. The CDR3 is 17 residues long.

This clonotype appeared a few times. The rearrangement uses TRBV5-1 and TRBJ2-7; the match to TRBD1 covers 7 bases. From germline, CDR1 is SGHRS and CDR2 YFSETQ. The CDR3 is made up of 14 amino acids. V gave up 3 bases and J gave up 5 bases; unmatched junction bases: 8. This CDR3 reads CASSSGQDLDEQYF. CDR3 coding DNA: TGCGCCAGCAGCTCAGGACAGGACCTCGACGAGCAGTACTTC.

V usage is TRBV4-2 and J usage is TRBJ2-3; tentatively, D is TRBD2 (6 bases). V was clipped by 0 bases and J by 4 bases, with 14 bases between them. This CDR3 contains 16 residues. Germline lookup yields CDR1 LGHNA and CDR2 YNFKEQ. CDR3 sequence: CASSQEGILAADTQYF. The CDR3 bases are TGTGCCAGCAGCCAAGAAGGCATCTTAGCGGCAGATACGCAGTATTTT.

The chain recombines TRBV14 with TRBJ2-3; the D gene is possibly TRBD2 (6 bases). Trimming stripped 7 bases from V and 6 bases from J, with 17 bases between. The CDR3 covers 14 residues. Germline V gives CDR1 SGHDN, CDR2 FVKESK. CDR3 region: CASTSRGSGDTQYF. CDR3 sequence (DNA): TGTGCCAGCACCAGCCGGGGGTCCGGGGATACGCAGTATTTT.

This clonotype was detected ten times or more. V gene TRBV11-2 combines with J gene TRBJ2-2; D gene uncertain. Germline CDR1 reads SGHAT; CDR2 reads FQNNGV. The germline V and J ends were trimmed by 0 bases and 6 bases, with 8 bases remaining between them. There are 14 residues in the CDR3. This CDR3 is CASSLDRLAGELFF. The DNA of the CDR3 is TGTGCCAGCAGCTTAGATCGGTTGGCCGGGGAGCTGTTTTTT.

The chain combines TRBV20-1 with TRBJ2-7; 11 bases are shared with TRBD1. J lost 4 bases, V lost 5 bases, and 7 bases had no gene match. The CDR3 extends over 14 amino acids. CDR1 and CDR2 (germline): DFQATT, SNEGSKA (reference sequence). The CDR3: CSAPGQGAAYEQYV. In nucleotides, the CDR3 is TGCAGTGCTCCCGGACAGGGGGCAGCGTACGAGCAGTACGTC.